A selection of T cell receptor beta chains follows, all from one sample in a study of identifying expanded T cells in peripheral blood. TCRdb's copy holds only in-frame clones and misses some; the assay was immunoSEQ multiplex PCR. The sample yields 85,000 to 120,000 clones, 88% seen once. The sequencing input was blood. These TCRs come from a person between 18 and 69 years old in good health. CDR3s include the opening cysteine and the closing phenylalanine or tryptophan. A D gene is named only where the DNA matches it firmly. Not all rows give a size; the values are once, few, many and, for expanded clones, a class.

CDR3 DNA,CDR3 protein,J gene,V gene,clone size,D gene
TGTGCCAGCAGCGTAGCACCGATAGTCGGGTACGAGCAGTACTTC,CASSVAPIVGYEQYF,TRBJ2-7,TRBV9,NA,NA
TGTGCCAGCAGTTCCCCCAGGGTCAGGTCCTACAATGAGCAGTTCTTC,CASSSPRVRSYNEQFF,TRBJ2-1,TRBV27,NA,NA
TGCGCCAGCAGCCTCCCCTTTGGGGGGTCCGGCTACAATGAGCAGTTCTTC,CASSLPFGGSGYNEQFF,TRBJ2-1,TRBV4-1,NA,NA
TGTGCCAGCAGTGAAGAGCGCTCTGGGGCCAACGTCCTGACTTTC,CASSEERSGANVLTF,TRBJ2-6,TRBV2,NA,NA
TGTGCCAGCAGCTTTCTAGCGGGGGGCTACGAGCAGTACTTC,CASSFLAGGYEQYF,TRBJ2-7,TRBV7-9,once,TRBD2
TGTGCCAGCAGTCTCGGACAGGTGGAGACCCAGTACTTC,CASSLGQVETQYF,TRBJ2-5,TRBV28,NA,TRBD1
TGTGCCAGCTCACTAGCGAACGAGCAGTACTTC,CASSLANEQYF,TRBJ2-7,TRBV18,NA,NA
TGCGCCAGCAGCCAAGAGTCCAGCTTACAGTACTTC,CASSQESSLQYF,TRBJ2-7,TRBV4-1,NA,NA
TGTGCCAGCAGCTTGGACGCCGGGGGGTCGGACATTCAGTACTTC,CASSLDAGGSDIQYF,TRBJ2-4,TRBV7-2,once,TRBD2
TGCAGCGTTGCAAGGGGCCGCGAAAACATTCAGTACTTC,CSVARGRENIQYF,TRBJ2-4,TRBV29-1,NA,NA
TGTGCCAGCAGCGGACTAGCGGGGGCCAAAGAGACCCAGTACTTC,CASSGLAGAKETQYF,TRBJ2-5,TRBV7-6,NA,TRBD2
TGTGCCAGCAGCCCGCGACAGGGCGGCTCTTCATACACCTTC,CASSPRQGGSSYTF,TRBJ1-2,TRBV7-9,few,TRBD1
TGTGCCAGCAAAGAGGGCATGGACACTGAAGCTTTCTTT,CASKEGMDTEAFF,TRBJ1-1,TRBV9,NA,NA
TGTGCCAGCAGTTATTCACAGCACTCTGGAAACACCATATATTTT,CASSYSQHSGNTIYF,TRBJ1-3,TRBV6-5,NA,NA
TGCAGCGTTGAAGTGGGACTAGCGGGAGGGAGTACAGATACGCAGTATTTT,CSVEVGLAGGSTDTQYF,TRBJ2-3,TRBV29-1,NA,TRBD2
TGTGCCAGCAGCCGCCTCCAGGGTTTCTACGAGCAGTACTTC,CASSRLQGFYEQYF,TRBJ2-7,TRBV5-6,few,NA